This TCR beta chain was recovered during a study of blood T cell repertoires in COVID-19. At the level of the study: Sites in the United States, Italy and Spain provided acute and convalescent COVID-19 samples. T cells, B-cell-depleted T cells, or PBMCs provided the cDNA or gDNA that served as material.

Original analysis: Using reference gene primer amplification, nucleated cell counts were estimated. Data came from immunoSEQ multiplex PCR; TCRdb stores just in-frame clones and leaves some out. That table furnishes V, J and clone size, whereas the DNA furnished D and trimming. The table includes approximately 360,000 clones, more than 70% detected once. This CDR3 spans 17 amino acids. CDR1 and CDR2 from the germline V gene are SGHTA and FQGNSA. V shed 1 base, J shed 3 bases, and the junction held 7 bases outside the gene matches. Sequencing was performed on peripheral blood. The TCR originated in a man aged 40-49 years with acute or convalescent COVID-19. The chain couples TRBV7-2 to TRBJ2-1; 9 nucleotides agree with TRBD1. The CDR3 DNA follows: TGTGCCAGCAGCTTAGTTGAGACAGGGGGGGTCTACAATGAGCAGTTCTTC. Encoded protein: CASSLVETGGVYNEQFF.